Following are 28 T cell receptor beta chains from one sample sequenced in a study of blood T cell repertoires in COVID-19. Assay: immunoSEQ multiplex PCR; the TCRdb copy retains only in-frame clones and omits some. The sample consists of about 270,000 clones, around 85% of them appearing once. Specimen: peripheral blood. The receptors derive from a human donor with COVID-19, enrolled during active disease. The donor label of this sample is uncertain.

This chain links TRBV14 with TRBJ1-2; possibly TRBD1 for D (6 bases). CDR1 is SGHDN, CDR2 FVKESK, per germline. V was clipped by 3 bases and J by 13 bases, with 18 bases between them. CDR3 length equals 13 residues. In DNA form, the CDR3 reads TGTGCCAGCAGCCAGGATTTACAGGGCCAAGGCACCTTC. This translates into CASSQDLQGQGTF. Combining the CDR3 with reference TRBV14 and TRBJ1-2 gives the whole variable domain EAGVTQFPSHSVIEKGQTVTLRCDPISGHDNLYWYRRVMGKEIKFLLHFVKESKQDESGMPNNRFLAERTGGTYSTLKVQPAELEDSGVYFCASSQDLQGQGTFGSGTRLTVV.

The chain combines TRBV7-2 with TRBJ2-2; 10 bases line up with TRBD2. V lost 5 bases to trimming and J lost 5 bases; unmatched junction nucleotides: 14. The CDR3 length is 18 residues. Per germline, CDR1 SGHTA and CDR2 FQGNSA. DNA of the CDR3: TGTGCCAGCAGCCAAGCAGGGGCTAGCGGGAGACAGACCGGGGAGCTGTTTTTT. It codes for CASSQAGASGRQTGELFF.

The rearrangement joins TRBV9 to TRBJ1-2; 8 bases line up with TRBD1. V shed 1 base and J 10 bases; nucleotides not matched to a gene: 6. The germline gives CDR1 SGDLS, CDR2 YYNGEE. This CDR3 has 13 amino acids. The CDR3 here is CASSVSRGQDYTF. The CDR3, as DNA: TGTGCCAGCAGCGTAAGCAGGGGGCAGGACTACACCTTC.

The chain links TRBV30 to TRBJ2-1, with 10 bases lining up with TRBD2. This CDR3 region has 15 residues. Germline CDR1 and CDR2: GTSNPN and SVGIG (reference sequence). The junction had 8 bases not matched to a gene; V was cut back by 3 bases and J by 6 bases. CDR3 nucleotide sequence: TGTGCCTGGAGGTGGAGCGGGAGGGCCGGCAATGAGCAGTTCTTC. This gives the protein CAWRWSGRAGNEQFF.

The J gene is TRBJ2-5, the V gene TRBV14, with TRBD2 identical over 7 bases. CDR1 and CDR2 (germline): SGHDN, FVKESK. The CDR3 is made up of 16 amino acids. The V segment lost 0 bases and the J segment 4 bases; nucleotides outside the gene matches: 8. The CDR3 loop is CASSQDWGGVRETQYF. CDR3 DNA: TGTGCCAGCAGCCAAGATTGGGGAGGGGTCAGAGAGACCCAGTACTTC.

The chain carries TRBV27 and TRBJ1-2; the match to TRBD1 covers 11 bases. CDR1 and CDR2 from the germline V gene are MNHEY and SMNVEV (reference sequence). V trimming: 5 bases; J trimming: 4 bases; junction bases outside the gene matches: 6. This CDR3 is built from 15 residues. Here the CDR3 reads CASSPLGQGVYGYTF. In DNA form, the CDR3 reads TGTGCCAGCAGTCCCCTGGGACAGGGGGTCTATGGCTACACCTTC.

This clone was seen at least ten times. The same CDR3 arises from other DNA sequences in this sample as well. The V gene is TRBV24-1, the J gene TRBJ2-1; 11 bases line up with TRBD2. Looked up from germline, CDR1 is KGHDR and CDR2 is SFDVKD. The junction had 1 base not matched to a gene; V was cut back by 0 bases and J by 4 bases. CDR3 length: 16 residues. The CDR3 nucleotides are TGTGCCACCAGTGATTTGGGGACTAGCGGATACAATGAGCAGTTCTTC. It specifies CATSDLGTSGYNEQFF.

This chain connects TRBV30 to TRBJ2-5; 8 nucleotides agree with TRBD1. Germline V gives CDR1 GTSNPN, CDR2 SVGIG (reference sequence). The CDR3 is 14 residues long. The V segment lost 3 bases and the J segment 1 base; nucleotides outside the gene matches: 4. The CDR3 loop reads CAWRAGQGQETQYF. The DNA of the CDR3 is TGTGCCTGGAGAGCTGGACAGGGCCAAGAGACCCAGTACTTC.

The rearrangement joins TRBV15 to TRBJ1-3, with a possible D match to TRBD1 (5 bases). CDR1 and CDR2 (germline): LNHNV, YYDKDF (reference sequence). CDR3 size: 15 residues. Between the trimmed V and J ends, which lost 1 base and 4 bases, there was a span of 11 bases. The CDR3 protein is CATSRVEGRGNTIYF. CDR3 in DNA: TGTGCCACCAGCAGAGTGGAGGGGCGGGGAAACACCATATATTTT.

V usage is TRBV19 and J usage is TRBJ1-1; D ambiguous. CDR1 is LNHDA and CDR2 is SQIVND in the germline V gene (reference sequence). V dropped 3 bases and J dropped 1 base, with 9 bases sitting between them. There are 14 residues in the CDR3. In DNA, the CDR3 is TGTGCCAGTAGTATTTGGGCTGCGAACACTGAAGCTTTCTTT. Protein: CASSIWAANTEAFF.

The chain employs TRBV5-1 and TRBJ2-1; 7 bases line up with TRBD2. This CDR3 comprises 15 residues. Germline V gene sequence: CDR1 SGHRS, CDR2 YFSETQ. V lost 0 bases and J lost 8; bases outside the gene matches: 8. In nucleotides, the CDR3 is TGCGCCAGCAGCTTGGGCGGGAGAATCAGGGATGAGCAGTTCTTC. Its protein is CASSLGGRIRDEQFF.

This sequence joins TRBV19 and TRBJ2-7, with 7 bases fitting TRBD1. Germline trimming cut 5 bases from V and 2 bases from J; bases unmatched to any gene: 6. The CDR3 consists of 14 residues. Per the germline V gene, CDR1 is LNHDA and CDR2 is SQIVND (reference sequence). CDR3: CASSPRTGAYEQYF. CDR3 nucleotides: TGTGCCAGTAGTCCCCGGACAGGCGCCTACGAGCAGTACTTC.

CDR3 sequence (DNA): TGTGCCAGCAGTGAAGCGGCGACTAGCGGAGTAGGGGCCTACAATGAGCAGTTCTTC. Protein product: CASSEAATSGVGAYNEQFF. The chain employs TRBV2 and TRBJ2-1; TRBD2 matches 9 bases. The CDR3 runs 19 residues. Trimming at V came to 0 bases and at J to 2 bases, leaving 11 bases not matched to a gene. Germline V lookup: CDR1 SNHLY, CDR2 FYNNEI.

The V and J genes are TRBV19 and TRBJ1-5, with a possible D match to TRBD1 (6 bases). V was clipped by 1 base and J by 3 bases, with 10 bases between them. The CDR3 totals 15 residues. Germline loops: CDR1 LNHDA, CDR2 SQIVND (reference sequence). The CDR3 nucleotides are TGTGCCAGTAGTATAGGGGGGGGGCTCAATCAGCCCCAGCATTTT. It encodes CASSIGGGLNQPQHF. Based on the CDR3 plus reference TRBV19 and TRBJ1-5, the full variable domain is DGGITQSPKYLFRKEGQNVTLSCEQNLNHDAMYWYRQDPGQGLRLIYYSQIVNDFQKGDIAEGYSVSREKKESFPLTVTSAQKNPTAFYLCASSIGGGLNQPQHFGDGTRLSIL.

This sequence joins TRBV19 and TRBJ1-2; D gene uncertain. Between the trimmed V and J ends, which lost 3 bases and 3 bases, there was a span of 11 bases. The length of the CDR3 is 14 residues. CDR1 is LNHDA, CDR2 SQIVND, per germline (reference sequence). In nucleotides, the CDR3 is TGTGCCAGTAGTATTCAGGTCGGGGACTATGGCTACACCTTC. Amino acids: CASSIQVGDYGYTF.

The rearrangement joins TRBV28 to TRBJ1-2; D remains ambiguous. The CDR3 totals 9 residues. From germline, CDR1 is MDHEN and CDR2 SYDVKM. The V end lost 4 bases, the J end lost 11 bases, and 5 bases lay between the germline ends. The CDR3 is CASSSSYTF. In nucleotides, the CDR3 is TGTGCCAGCAGTTCCTCTTACACCTTC.

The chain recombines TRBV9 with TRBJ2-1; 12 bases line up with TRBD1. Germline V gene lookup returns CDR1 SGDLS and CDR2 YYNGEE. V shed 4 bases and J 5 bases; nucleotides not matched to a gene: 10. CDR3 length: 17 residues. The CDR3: CASSPGTGGLADNEQFF. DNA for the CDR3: TGTGCCAGCAGCCCGGGGACAGGGGGCCTCGCGGACAATGAGCAGTTCTTC.

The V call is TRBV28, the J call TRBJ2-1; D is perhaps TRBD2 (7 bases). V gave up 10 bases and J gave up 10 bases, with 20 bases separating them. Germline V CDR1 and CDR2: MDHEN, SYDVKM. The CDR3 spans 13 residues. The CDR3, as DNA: TGTGCCACCGTCGGGGGGACATTCGGGGAGCAGTTCTTC. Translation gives CATVGGTFGEQFF.

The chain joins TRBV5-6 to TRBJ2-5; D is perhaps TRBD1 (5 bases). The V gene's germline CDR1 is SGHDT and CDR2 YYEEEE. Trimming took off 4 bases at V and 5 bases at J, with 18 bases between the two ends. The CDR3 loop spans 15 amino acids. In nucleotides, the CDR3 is TGTGCCAGCAGCCCGCCCCTCAGGGTTGGGGAGACCCAGTACTTC. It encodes CASSPPLRVGETQYF.

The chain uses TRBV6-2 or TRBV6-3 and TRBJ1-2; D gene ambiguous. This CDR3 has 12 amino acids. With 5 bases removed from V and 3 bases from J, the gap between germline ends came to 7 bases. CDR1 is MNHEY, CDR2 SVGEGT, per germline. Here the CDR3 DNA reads TGTGCCAGCAGTAATACGGACTATGGCTACACCTTC. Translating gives CASSNTDYGYTF.

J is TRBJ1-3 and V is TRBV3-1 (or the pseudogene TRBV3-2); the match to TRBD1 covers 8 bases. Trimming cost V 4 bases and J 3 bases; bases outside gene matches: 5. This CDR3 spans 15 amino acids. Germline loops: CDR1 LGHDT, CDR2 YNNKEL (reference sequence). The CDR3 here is CASSRTGYFGNTIYF. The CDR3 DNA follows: TGTGCCAGCAGCCGGACAGGGTATTTTGGAAACACCATATATTTT.

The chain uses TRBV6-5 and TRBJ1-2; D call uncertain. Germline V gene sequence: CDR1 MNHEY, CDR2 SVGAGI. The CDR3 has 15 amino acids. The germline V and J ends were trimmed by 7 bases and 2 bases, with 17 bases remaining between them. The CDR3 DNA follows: TGTGCCAGCATGTACGGAGGCAGTAAGAACTATGGCTACACCTTC. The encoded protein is CASMYGGSKNYGYTF.

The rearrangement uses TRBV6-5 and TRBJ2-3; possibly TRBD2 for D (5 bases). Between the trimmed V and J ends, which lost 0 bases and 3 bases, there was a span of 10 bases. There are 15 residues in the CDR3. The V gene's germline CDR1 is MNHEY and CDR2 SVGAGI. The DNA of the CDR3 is TGTGCCAGCAGTTACTCTGAGGGAGTGACAGATACGCAGTATTTT. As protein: CASSYSEGVTDTQYF.

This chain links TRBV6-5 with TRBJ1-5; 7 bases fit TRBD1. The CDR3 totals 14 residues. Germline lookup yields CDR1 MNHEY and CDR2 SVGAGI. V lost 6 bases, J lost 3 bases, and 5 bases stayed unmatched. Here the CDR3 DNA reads TGTGCCAGCAGCCCACAGGGGAACAATCAGCCCCAGCATTTT. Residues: CASSPQGNNQPQHF.

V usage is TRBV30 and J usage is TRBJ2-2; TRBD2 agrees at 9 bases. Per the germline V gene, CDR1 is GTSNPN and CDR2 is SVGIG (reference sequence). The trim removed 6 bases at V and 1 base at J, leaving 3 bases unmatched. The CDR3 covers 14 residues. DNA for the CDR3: TGTGCCTGTATGACTAGCGGGAACACCGGGGAGCTGTTTTTT. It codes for CACMTSGNTGELFF.

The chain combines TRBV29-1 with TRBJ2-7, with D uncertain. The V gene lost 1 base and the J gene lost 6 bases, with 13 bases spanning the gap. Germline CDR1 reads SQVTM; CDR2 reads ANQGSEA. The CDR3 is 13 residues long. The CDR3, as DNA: TGCAGCGTTGAAGCGGGTTATCCGGGCGAGCAGTACTTC. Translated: CSVEAGYPGEQYF.

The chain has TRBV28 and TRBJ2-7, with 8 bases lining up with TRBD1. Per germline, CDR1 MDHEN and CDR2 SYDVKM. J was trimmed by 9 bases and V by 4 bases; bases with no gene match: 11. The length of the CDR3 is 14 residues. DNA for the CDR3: TGTGCCAGCAGTTGGGCCCGAGACAGGGGCGGGCAGTACTTC. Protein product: CASSWARDRGGQYF.

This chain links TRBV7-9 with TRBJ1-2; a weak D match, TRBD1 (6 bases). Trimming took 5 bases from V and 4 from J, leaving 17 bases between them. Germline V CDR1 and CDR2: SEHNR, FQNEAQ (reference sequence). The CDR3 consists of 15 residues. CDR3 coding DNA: TGTGCCAGCAGCCAAAACATACCGGACAGCTATGGCTACACCTTC. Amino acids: CASSQNIPDSYGYTF.